The next 8 T cell receptor beta chains were all read from a single sample in a study of T cells in Graves' hyperthyroidism and ophthalmopathy. Researchers amplified the TCR beta CDR3 regions from RNA transcripts. Researchers ran a first-round RT-PCR on the TCR CDR3 using the HTBI primer set. One entry per CDR3 protein results from TCRdb running MiXCR on the multiplex PCR reads. The table shows 550,000 to 700,000 distinct CDR3 sequences, with approximately 15% occurring only once. Sequencing used blood. These receptors originate from a middle-aged woman with Graves' ophthalmopathy.

V is TRBV5-1 and J is TRBJ2-5; the match to TRBD1 covers 10 bases. The J segment lost 3 bases and the V segment lost 2 bases, leaving 4 bases of the junction unmatched. CDR1 and CDR2 (germline): SGHRS, YFSETQ. This CDR3 is built from 15 residues. DNA for the CDR3: TGCGCCAGCAGCTTTTCTGGGACAGGGGAAGAGACCCAGTACTTC. Translating it yields CASSFSGTGEETQYF.

This clonotype was observed many times. This rearrangement joins TRBV29-1 to TRBJ1-3, with a possible D match to TRBD1 (6 bases). The CDR3 consists of 14 residues. Germline CDR1 reads SQVTM; CDR2 reads ANQGSEA. V was pared by 6 bases and J by 1 base, with 13 bases between. This CDR3 is CSVHRDNSGNTIYF. CDR3 bases: TGCAGCGTCCACAGGGATAATTCTGGAAACACCATATATTTT.

Ten or more counts support this clonotype. This chain uses TRBV30 with TRBJ1-1; the D gene is possibly TRBD1 (6 bases). Germline CDR1 reads GTSNPN; CDR2 reads SVGIG (reference sequence). The CDR3 spans 11 residues. Trimming removed 5 bases at V and 4 bases at J, with 8 bases between. DNA for the CDR3: TGTGCCTGGCAGGGGTTCACTGAAGCTTTCTTT. Its translation: CAWQGFTEAFF.

This clonotype showed up many times. This may be a read error: a much more frequent sequence differs by one nucleotide. The genes are TRBV7-2 and TRBJ1-2; D not resolved. Looked up from germline, CDR1 is SGHTA and CDR2 is FQGNSA. Trimming shortened V by 1 base and J by 3 bases, and 6 bases separated the two germline ends. The CDR3 has 13 amino acids. The CDR3 is CASSLGEDYGYTF. The CDR3 coding sequence is TGTGCCAGCAGCTTAGGGGAGGACTATGGCTACACCTTC.

The chain recombines TRBV6-1 with TRBJ1-1; tentative D call: TRBD1 (6 bases). CDR1 and CDR2 from the germline V gene are MNHNS and SASEGT. V was cut by 1 base and J by 5 bases, with 14 bases left in between. This CDR3 spans 15 amino acids. CDR3 residues: CASSEVDRRWTEAFF. DNA of the CDR3: TGTGCCAGCAGTGAAGTAGACAGGAGATGGACTGAAGCTTTCTTT.

Regarding this clonotype: A read error may produce the germline difference seen at one junction end. The rearrangement joins TRBV27 to TRBJ2-5; D possibly corresponds to TRBD2 (6 bases). Germline values: CDR1 MNHEY, CDR2 SMNVEV (reference sequence). The CDR3 contains 13 residues. The CDR3 reads CTSRKAGQETQYF. The DNA for the CDR3 is TGTACCAGCAGGAAAGCGGGCCAAGAGACCCAGTACTTC.

Many counts were recorded for this clonotype. The rearrangement joins TRBV10-3 to TRBJ2-5; 8 nucleotides align to TRBD2. The CDR3 extends over 14 amino acids. V shed 10 bases and J 5 bases; nucleotides not matched to a gene: 12. CDR1 and CDR2 (germline): ENHRY, SYGVKD. CDR3 in amino acids: CATMPGLVHETQYF. In nucleotides, the CDR3 is TGTGCCACCATGCCGGGACTAGTTCACGAGACCCAGTACTTC.

V and J are TRBV6-5 and TRBJ2-5; D is uncertain. The CDR3 is 15 amino acids. V dropped 0 bases and J dropped 2 bases, with 10 bases sitting between them. CDR1 MNHEY and CDR2 SVGAGI come from the germline V gene. The CDR3 reads CASSYSVAVQETQYF. In DNA form, the CDR3 reads TGTGCCAGCAGTTACTCGGTGGCAGTACAAGAGACCCAGTACTTC.